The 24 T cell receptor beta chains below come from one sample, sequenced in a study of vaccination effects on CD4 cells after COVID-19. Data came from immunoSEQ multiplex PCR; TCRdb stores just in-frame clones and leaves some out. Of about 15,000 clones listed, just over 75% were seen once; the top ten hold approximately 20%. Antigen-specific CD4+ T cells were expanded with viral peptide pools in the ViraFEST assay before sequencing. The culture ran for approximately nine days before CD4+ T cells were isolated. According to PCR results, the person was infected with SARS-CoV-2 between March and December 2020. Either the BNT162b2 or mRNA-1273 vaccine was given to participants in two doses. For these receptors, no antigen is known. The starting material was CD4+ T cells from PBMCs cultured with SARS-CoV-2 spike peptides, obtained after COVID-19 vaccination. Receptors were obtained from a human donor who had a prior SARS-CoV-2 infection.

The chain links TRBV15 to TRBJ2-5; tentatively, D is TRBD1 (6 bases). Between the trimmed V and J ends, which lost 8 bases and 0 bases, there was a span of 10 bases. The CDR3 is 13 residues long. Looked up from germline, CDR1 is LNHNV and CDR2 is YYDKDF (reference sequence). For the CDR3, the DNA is TGTGCCACCTCGTGGGGGCACCAAGAGACCCAGTACTTC. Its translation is CATSWGHQETQYF.

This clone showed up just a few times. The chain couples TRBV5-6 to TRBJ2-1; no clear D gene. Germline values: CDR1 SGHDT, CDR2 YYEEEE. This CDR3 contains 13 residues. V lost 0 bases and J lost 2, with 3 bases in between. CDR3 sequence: CASSLDTYNEQFF. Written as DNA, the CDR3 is TGTGCCAGCAGCTTGGACACCTACAATGAGCAGTTCTTC.

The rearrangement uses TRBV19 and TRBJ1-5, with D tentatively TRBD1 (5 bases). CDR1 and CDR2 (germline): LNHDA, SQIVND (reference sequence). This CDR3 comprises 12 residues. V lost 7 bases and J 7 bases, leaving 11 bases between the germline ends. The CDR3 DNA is TGTGCCAGTACCGGGGGTAGACAGCCCCAGCATTTT. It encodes CASTGGRQPQHF.

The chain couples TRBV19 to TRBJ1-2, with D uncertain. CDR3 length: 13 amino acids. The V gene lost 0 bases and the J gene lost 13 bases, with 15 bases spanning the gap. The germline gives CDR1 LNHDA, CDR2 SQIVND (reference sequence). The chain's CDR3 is CASSIERNTGGTF. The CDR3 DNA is TGTGCCAGTAGTATAGAGAGGAACACCGGTGGCACCTTC.

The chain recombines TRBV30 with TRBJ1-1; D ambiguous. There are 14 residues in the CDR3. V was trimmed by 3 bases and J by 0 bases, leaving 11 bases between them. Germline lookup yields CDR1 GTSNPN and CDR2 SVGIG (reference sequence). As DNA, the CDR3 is TGTGCCTGGAGCCGGTTCGGCATGAACACTGAAGCTTTCTTT. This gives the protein CAWSRFGMNTEAFF.

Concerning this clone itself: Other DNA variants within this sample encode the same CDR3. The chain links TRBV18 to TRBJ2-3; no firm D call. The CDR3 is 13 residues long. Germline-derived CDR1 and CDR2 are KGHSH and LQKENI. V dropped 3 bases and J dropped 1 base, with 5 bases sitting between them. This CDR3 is CASSPPGTDTQYF. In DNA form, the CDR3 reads TGTGCCAGCTCACCTCCCGGCACAGATACGCAGTATTTT.

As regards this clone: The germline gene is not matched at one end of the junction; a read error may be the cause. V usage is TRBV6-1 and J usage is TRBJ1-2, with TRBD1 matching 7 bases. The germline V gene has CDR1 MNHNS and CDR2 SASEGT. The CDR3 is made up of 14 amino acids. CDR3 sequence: CASREDVRGPGYTF. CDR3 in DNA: TGTGCCAGCAGAGAAGACGTTAGGGGGCCTGGCTACACCTTC.

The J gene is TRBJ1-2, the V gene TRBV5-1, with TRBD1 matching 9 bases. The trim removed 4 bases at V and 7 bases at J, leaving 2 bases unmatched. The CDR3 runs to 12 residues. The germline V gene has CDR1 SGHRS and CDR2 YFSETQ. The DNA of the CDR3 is TGCGCCAGCAGCATGGACAGGGGTGGCTACACCTTC. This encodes CASSMDRGGYTF.

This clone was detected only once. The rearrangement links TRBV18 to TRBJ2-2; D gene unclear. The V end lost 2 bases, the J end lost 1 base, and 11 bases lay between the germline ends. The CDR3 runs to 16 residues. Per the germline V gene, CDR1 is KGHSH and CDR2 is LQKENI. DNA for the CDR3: TGTGCCAGCTCACCAAACCCATTGGGGAACACCGGGGAGCTGTTTTTT. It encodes CASSPNPLGNTGELFF. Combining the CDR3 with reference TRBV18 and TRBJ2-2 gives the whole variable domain NAGVMQNPRHLVRRRGQEARLRCSPMKGHSHVYWYRQLPEEGLKFMVYLQKENIIDESGMPKERFSAEFPKEGPSILRIQQVVRGDSAAYFCASSPNPLGNTGELFFGEGSRLTVL.

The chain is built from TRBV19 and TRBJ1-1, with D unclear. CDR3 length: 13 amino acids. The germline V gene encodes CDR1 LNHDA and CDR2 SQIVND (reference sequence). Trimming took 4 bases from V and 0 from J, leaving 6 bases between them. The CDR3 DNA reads TGTGCCAGTAGTACCACAGTGAACACTGAAGCTTTCTTT. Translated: CASSTTVNTEAFF.

The CDR3, as DNA: TGTGCCAGTAGAGTCTGGACGGCGGCTAACTATGGCTACACCTTC. Encoded protein: CASRVWTAANYGYTF. The V call is TRBV19, the J call TRBJ1-2; D is unclear. Looked up from germline, CDR1 is LNHDA and CDR2 is SQIVND (reference sequence). The CDR3 is 15 amino acids. Trimming pared 6 bases from V and 0 bases from J, leaving 14 bases between.

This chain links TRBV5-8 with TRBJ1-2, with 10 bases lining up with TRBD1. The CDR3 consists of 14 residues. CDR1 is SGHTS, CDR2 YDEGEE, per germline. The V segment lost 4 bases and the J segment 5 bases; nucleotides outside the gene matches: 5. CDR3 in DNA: TGTGCCAGCAGCCTCGGGACAGGGGTTTATGGCTACACCTTC. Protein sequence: CASSLGTGVYGYTF.

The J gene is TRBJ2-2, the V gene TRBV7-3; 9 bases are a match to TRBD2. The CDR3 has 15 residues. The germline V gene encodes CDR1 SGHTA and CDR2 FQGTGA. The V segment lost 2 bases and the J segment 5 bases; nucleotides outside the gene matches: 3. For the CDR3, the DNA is TGTGCCAGCAGCTTAGGCCTAGCGGGAACCGGGGAGCTGTTTTTT. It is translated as CASSLGLAGTGELFF.

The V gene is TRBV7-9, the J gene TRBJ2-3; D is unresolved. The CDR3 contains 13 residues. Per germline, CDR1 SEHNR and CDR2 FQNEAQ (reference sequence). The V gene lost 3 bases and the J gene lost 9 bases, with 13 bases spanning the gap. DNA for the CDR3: TGTGCCAGCAGCTTTGGCACCGCAGGCACGCAGTATTTT. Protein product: CASSFGTAGTQYF.

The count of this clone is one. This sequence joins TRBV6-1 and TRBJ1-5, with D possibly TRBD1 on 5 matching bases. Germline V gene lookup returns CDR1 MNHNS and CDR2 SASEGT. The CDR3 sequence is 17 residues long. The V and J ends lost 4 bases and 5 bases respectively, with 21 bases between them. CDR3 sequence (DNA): TGTGCCAGCAGTGGGATCGGGACGATGGGTGGGGATCAGCCCCAGCATTTT. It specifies CASSGIGTMGGDQPQHF.

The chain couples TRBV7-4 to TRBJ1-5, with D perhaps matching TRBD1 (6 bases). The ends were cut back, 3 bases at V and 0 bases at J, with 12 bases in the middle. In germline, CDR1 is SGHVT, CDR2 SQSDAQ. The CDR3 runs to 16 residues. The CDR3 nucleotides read TGTGCCAGCAGCTTGAGGGGGGCGAGTAGCAATCAGCCCCAGCATTTT. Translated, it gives CASSLRGASSNQPQHF.

The CDR3 here is CATSKDEYNEQFF. CDR3 DNA: TGTGCCACCAGCAAGGATGAGTACAATGAGCAGTTCTTC. The V and J genes are TRBV15 and TRBJ2-1; no definite D call. This CDR3 region has 13 residues. Germline V gives CDR1 LNHNV, CDR2 YYDKDF (reference sequence). V lost 4 bases and J 4 bases, leaving 8 bases between the germline ends.

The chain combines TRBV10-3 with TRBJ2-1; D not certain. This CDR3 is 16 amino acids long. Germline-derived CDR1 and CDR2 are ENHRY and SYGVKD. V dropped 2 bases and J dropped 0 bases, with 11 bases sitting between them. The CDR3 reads CAISEKRSSSYNEQFF. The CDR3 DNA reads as TGTGCCATCAGTGAGAAGCGTTCGAGCTCCTACAATGAGCAGTTCTTC.

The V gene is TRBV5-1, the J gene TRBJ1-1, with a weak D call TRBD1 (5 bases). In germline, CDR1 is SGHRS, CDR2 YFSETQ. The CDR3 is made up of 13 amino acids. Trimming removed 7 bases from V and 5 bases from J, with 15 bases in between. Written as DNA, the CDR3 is TGCGCCAGCGGGACGGACCCTGGGACTGAAGCTTTCTTT. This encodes CASGTDPGTEAFF.

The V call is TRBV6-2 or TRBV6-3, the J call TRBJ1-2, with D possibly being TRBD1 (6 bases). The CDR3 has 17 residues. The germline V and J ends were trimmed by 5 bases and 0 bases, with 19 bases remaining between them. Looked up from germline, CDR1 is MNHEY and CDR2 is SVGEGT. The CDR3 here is CASSQRTVKETNYGYTF. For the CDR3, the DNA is TGTGCCAGCAGTCAAAGGACAGTTAAAGAAACTAACTATGGCTACACCTTC.

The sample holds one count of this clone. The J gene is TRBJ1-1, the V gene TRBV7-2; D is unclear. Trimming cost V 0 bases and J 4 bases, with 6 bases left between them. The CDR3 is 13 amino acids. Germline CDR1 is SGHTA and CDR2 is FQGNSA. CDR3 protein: CASSLALGTEAFF. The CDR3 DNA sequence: TGTGCCAGCAGCTTAGCCCTAGGCACTGAAGCTTTCTTT.

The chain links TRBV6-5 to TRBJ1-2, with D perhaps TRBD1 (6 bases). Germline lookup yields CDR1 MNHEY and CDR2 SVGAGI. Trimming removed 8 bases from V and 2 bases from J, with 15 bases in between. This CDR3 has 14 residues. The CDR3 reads CASGKGTGNYGYTF. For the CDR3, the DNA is TGTGCCAGCGGGAAAGGTACAGGGAACTATGGCTACACCTTC.

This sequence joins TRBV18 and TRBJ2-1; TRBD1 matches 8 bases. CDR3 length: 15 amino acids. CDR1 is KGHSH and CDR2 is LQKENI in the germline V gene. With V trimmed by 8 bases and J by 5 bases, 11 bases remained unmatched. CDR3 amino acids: CASGTGGTRNNEQFF. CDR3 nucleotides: TGTGCCAGCGGCACAGGGGGTACTAGGAACAATGAGCAGTTCTTC.

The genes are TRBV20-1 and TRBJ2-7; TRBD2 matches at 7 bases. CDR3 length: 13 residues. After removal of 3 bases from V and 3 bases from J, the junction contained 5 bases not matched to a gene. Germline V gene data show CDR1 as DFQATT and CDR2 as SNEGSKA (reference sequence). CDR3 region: CSASYGRGYEQYF. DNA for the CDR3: TGCAGTGCTAGTTATGGGAGGGGCTACGAGCAGTACTTC.